The sequence of this T cell receptor beta chain was determined in a study of shared clonotypes between healthy human individuals. The CDR3 spans 15 residues. CDR1 and CDR2 (germline): SGHRS, YFSETQ. The junction had 6 bases not matched to a gene; V was cut back by 4 bases and J by 3 bases. It was 200 to 250 ng DNA, approximately 28,000 T cell genomes, that sorted-subset replicate PCRs used. In the study's own analysis: Filtering of immunoSEQ junctional sequences could not match full-length read filtering. Sequencing used immunoSEQ multiplex PCR; TCRdb keeps in-frame clones, though not all of them. Clone size and the V and J calls come from that table; the DNA yielded D and trimming. The sample lists about 680,000 clones, around 78% occurring once.

This TCR derives from a woman in her 30s in good health. This chain joins TRBV5-1 and TRBJ2-2, with 7 bases identical to TRBD2. Sequenced sample: memory CD4+ T cells sorted from blood. This sample's subset: CD45RA-negative fraction. CDR3 region: CASSGASGDTGELFF. Here the CDR3 DNA reads TGCGCCAGCAGCGGCGCAAGCGGGGACACCGGGGAGCTGTTTTTT.